This T cell receptor (beta chain) was sequenced during a study of siplizumab effects on memory and regulatory T cells. Assay: immunoSEQ multiplex PCR; the TCRdb copy retains only in-frame clones and omits some. The profile covers approximately 100,000 clones, with roughly 94% appearing a single time and about 1.2% taken by the ten largest. This CDR3 has 13 residues. V was shortened by 6 bases and J by 2 bases, with 10 bases between the two germline ends. CDR1 is SEHNR, CDR2 FQNEAQ, per germline (reference sequence). This chain uses TRBV7-9 with TRBJ1-2; D is ambiguous. Sample: non-Treg CD4+ T cells sorted from blood. The receptor's source is a human donor in good health. The CDR3 DNA reads as TGTGCCAGCAGTTGGACCGAGAACTATGGCTACACCTTC. Amino acid sequence: CASSWTENYGYTF.